A single sample is the source of the 5 T cell receptor beta chains below, sequenced in a study of T-cell memory formation after mild COVID-19. From the 5' RACE reads, TCRdb called clonotypes with MiXCR, one entry per CDR3 protein. The data show 150,000 to 200,000 distinct CDR3 sequences, about 15% seen once. The sample was PBMCs or a T cell subset sorted from them (not recorded which). The receptors originated from an adult woman who had mild COVID-19 (a few samples of this study predate the infection). Cell type and time point are not known.

This sequence joins TRBV18 and TRBJ1-5; tentative D call: TRBD1 (6 bases). V was cut by 6 bases and J by 4 bases, with 13 bases left in between. The germline V gene encodes CDR1 KGHSH and CDR2 LQKENI. This CDR3 is 14 amino acids long. CDR3 in DNA: TGTGCCAGCTCGACAGGAGGAGATAATCAGCCCCAGCATTTT. Its translation: CASSTGGDNQPQHF.

The chain links TRBV5-1 to TRBJ2-3; 16 bases line up with TRBD2. Germline lookup yields CDR1 SGHRS and CDR2 YFSETQ. V was pared by 4 bases and J by 5 bases, with 10 bases of the junction left unmatched. The length of the CDR3 is 18 residues. The CDR3 DNA reads TGCGCCAGCAGCGGAGGGACTAGCGGGAGGGCCGGCGAAGATACGCAGTATTTT. Amino acid sequence: CASSGGTSGRAGEDTQYF.

The J gene is TRBJ2-1, the V gene TRBV21-1. TRBV21-1 is a pseudogene. The CDR3 loop spans 12 amino acids. CDR3 in amino acids: CASSKLENEQFF. CDR3 nucleotides: TGTGCCAGCAGCAAACTCGAGAATGAGCAGTTCTTC.

This chain links TRBV4-3 with TRBJ2-5; the D is unclear. Germline V gene data show CDR1 as LGHNA and CDR2 as YSLEER. This CDR3 comprises 16 residues. V was clipped by 0 bases and J by 5 bases, with 16 bases between them. The CDR3, as DNA: TGCGCCAGCAGCCAAGATCTTCCAAGTGCCGGGGAGACCCAGTACTTC. Protein product: CASSQDLPSAGETQYF.

V usage is TRBV12-3 or TRBV12-4 and J usage is TRBJ2-6; D not resolved. The length of the CDR3 is 13 residues. V was trimmed by 6 bases and J by 4 bases, leaving 7 bases between them. The DNA of the CDR3 is TGTGCCAGCAGACTCACGGGGGCCAACGTCCTGACTTTC. Encoded protein: CASRLTGANVLTF.